This TCR beta chain appears in the sequencing data of a study of response to subunit inactivated influenza vaccine. Study conclusions and caveats: The authors put forward the suggestion that each seasonal influenza vaccination may bring in only a limited number of new T cells.

TCRdb reprocessed the RT-PCR reads via MiXCR and lists one record per CDR3 protein. The sample has 700,000 to 900,000 distinct CDR3 sequences, approximately 21% seen once. This clonotype was counted ten times or more. Its antigen is still unknown. The CDR3 consists of 13 residues. CDR1 is DFQATT and CDR2 is SNEGSKA in the germline V gene (reference sequence). V shed 3 bases and J shed 1 base, with 8 bases lying between them. The chain couples TRBV20-1 to TRBJ2-3, with D unclear. Sequencing used PBMCs from blood, obtained about 5 days after vaccination. The sequence derives from a man aged 45 to 65 who received an inactivated influenza vaccine. The CDR3 coding sequence is TGCAGTGCTAGGTGGGTGGGCACAGATACGCAGTATTTT. It codes for CSARWVGTDTQYF.